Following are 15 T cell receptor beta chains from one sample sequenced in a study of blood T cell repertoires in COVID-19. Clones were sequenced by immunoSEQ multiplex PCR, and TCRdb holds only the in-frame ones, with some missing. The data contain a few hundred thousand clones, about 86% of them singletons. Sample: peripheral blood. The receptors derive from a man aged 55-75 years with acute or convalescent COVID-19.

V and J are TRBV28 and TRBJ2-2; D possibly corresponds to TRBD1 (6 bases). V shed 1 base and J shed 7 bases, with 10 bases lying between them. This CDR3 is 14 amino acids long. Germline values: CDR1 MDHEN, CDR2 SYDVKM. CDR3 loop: CASSLYRDGGELFF. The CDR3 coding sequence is TGTGCCAGCAGTTTATACAGGGACGGCGGGGAGCTGTTTTTT.

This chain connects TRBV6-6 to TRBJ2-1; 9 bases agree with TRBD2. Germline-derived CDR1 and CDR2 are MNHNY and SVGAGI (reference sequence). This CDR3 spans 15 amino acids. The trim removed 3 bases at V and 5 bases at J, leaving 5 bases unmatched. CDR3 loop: CASSYISGGDNEQFF. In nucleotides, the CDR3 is TGTGCCAGCAGTTATATTAGCGGGGGAGACAATGAGCAGTTCTTC.

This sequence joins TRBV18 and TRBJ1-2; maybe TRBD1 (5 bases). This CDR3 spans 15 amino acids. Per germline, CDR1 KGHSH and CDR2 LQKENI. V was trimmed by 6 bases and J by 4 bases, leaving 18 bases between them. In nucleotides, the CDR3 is TGTGCCAGCTCTCCATTCGACAAGGGGCTCTATGGCTACACCTTC. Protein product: CASSPFDKGLYGYTF.

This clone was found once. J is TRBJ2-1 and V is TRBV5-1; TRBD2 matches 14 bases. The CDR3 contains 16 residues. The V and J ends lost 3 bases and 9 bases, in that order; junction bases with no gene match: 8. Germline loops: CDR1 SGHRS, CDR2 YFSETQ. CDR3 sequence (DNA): TGCGCCAGCAGCTCCGGGACTAGCGGGAGTAAGGGTGAGCAGTTCTTC. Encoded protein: CASSSGTSGSKGEQFF.

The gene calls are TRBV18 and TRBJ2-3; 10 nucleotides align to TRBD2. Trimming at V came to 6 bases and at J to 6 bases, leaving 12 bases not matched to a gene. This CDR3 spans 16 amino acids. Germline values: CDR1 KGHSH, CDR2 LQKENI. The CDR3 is CASSQGTSAFGDTQYF. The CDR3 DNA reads TGTGCCAGCTCTCAAGGGACTAGCGCCTTCGGGGATACGCAGTATTTT.

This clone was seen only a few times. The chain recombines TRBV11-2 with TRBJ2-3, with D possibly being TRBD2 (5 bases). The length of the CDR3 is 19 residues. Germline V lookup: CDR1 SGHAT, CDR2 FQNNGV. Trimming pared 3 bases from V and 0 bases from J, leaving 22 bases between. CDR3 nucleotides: TGTGCCAGCAGCTTCGCCCTCTCGGGCGGGCAGGCTAGCACAGATACGCAGTATTTT. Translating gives CASSFALSGGQASTDTQYF.

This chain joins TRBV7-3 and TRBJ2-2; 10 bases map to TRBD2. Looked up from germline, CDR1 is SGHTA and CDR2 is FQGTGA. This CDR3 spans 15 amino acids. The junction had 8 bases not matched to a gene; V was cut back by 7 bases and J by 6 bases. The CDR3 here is CASNPSGSVAGELFF. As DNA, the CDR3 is TGTGCCAGCAACCCTAGCGGGAGTGTTGCCGGGGAGCTGTTTTTT.

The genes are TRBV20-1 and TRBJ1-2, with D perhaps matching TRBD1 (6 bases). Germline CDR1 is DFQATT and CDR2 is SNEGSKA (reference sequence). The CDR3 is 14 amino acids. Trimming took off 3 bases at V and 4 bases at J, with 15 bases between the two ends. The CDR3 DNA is TGCAGTGCTAGTCCCCTGGGGGCCCTCTATGGCTACACCTTC. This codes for CSASPLGALYGYTF.

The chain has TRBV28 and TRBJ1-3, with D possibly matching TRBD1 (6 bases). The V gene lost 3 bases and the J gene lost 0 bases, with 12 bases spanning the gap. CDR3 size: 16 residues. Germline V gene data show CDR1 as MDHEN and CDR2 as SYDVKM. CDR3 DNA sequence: TGTGCCAGCAGTTTCCCAGGGGCTAACTCTGGAAACACCATATATTTT. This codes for CASSFPGANSGNTIYF.

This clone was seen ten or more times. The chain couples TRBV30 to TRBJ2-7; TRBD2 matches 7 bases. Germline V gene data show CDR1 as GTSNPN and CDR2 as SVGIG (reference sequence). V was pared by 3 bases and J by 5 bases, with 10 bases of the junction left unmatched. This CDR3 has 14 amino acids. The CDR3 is CAWRLGPAGDEQYF. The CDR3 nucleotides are TGTGCCTGGAGGCTCGGTCCTGCGGGGGACGAGCAGTACTTC.

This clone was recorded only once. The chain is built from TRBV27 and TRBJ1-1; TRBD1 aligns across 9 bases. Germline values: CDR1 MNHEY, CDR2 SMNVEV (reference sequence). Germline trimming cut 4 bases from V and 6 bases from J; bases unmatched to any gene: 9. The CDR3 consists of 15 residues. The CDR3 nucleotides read TGTGCCAGCAGTTCGGTCCCGGGACAGGGCTCTGAAGCTTTCTTT. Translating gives CASSSVPGQGSEAFF.

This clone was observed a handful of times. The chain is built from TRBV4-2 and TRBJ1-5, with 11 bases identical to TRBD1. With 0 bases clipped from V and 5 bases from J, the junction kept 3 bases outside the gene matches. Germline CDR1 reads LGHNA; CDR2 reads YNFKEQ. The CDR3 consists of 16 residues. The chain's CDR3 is CASSQDWDRGYQPQHF. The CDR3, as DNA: TGTGCCAGCAGCCAAGACTGGGACAGGGGGTATCAGCCCCAGCATTTT.

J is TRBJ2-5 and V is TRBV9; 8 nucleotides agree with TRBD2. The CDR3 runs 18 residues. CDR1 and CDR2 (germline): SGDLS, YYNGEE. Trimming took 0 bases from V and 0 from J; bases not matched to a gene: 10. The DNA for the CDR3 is TGTGCCAGCAGCGTAGCTGCCCGGTCTAGCGGGTACCAAGAGACCCAGTACTTC. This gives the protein CASSVAARSSGYQETQYF.

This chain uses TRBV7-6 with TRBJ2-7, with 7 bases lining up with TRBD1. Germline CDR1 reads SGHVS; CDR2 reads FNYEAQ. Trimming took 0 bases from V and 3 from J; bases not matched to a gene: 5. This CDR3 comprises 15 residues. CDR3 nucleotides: TGTGCCAGCAGCTTAGCGGGGGACAGACTCTACGAGCAGTACTTC. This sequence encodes CASSLAGDRLYEQYF.

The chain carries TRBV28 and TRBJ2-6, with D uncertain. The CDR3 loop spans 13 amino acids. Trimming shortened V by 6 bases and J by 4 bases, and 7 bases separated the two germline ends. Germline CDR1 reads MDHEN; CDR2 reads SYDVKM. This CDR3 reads CASRELGANVLTF. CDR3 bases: TGTGCCAGCAGAGAGCTCGGGGCCAACGTCCTGACTTTC.